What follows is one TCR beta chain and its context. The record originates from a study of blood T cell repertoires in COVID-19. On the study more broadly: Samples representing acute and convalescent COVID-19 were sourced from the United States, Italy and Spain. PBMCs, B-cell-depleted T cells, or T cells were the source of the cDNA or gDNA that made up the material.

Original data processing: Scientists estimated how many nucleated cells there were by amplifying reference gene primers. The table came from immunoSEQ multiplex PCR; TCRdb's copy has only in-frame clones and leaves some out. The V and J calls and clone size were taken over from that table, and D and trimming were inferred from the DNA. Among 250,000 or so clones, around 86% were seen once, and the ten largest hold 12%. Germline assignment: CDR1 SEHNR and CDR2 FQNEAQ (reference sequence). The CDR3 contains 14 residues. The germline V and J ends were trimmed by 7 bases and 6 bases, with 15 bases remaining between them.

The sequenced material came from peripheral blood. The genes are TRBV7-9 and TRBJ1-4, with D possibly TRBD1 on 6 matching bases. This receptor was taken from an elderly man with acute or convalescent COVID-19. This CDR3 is CASTTTGLYEKLFF. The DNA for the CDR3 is TGTGCCAGCACCACGACAGGTCTTTATGAAAAACTGTTTTTT.